In this sample, the clone carrying this T cell receptor (beta chain) turned up many times. Its antigen remains unidentified. These data belong to a study of blood T cells in healthy people across ages. Extraction of total RNA produced a minimum of 5 micrograms from each sample. Study conclusions and caveats: One million T cells yielded diversity estimates that were considered underestimates.

The second PCR ran about 6 to 12 cycles with a sample-barcoded 5' primer and J-beta primers. With 12 random nucleotides, a template-switch adaptor tagged each individual cDNA molecule. Every sample returned 2.5 million or more CDR3-containing paired-end reads. TCRdb redid the calling of the 5' RACE reads with MiXCR, one entry per CDR3 protein. The table includes around 710,000 distinct CDR3 sequences, 43% detected once. The CDR3 is 14 residues long. Per germline, CDR1 MGHDK and CDR2 SYGVNS. V was trimmed by 3 bases and J by 0 bases, leaving 3 bases between them. The source material was blood. The chain employs TRBV25-1 and TRBJ2-6, with unresolved D. The source is a woman in her fifties or sixties in good health. The CDR3 bases are TGTGCCAGCAGTGACAGCTCTGGGGCCAACGTCCTGACTTTC. It encodes CASSDSSGANVLTF.